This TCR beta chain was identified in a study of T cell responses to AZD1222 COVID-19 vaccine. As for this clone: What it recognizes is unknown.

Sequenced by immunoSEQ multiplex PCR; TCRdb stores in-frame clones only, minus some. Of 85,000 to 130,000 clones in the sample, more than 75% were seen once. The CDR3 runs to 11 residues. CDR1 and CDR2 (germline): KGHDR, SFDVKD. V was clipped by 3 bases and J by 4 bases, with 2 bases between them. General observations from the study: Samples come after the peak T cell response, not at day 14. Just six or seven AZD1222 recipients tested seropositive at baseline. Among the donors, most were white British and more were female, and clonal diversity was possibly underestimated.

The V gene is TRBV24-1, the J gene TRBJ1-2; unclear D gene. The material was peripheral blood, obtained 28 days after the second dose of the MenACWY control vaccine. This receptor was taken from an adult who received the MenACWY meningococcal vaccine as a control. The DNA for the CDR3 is TGTGCCACCAGTGATCCCTATGGCTACACCTTC. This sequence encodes CATSDPYGYTF.